A selection of T cell receptor beta chains follows, all from one sample in a study of T cells in Graves' hyperthyroidism and ophthalmopathy. TCRdb passed the multiplex PCR reads through MiXCR, listing each CDR3 protein once. The sample shows 640,000 or so distinct CDR3 sequences, approximately 14% of them seen only once. Sequencing used blood. These receptors all stem from a woman between 18 and 29 years old with Graves' ophthalmopathy. Both conserved end residues are part of each CDR3. D genes are given only for firm matches. Clone sizes are given selectively: once, few, many, or a class where the clone is expanded.

CDR3 DNA | CDR3 protein | clone size | V gene | D gene | J gene
TGCAGTGCTGCCGGGAGCAGGCGGGAGCGTAAATACAATGAGCAGTTCTTC | CSAAGSRRERKYNEQFF | . | TRBV20-1 | TRBD2 | TRBJ2-1
TGTGCCAGCAGTTACCAGGACAGGGGTACCGGGGAGCTGTTTTTT | CASSYQDRGTGELFF | . | TRBV6-2/TRBV6-3 | TRBD1 | TRBJ2-2
TGTGCCAGCAGTGAAAGCGGAATCACCGGGGAGCTGTTTTTT | CASSESGITGELFF | many | TRBV2 | . | TRBJ2-2
TGTGCCAGCAGTTTGGAGGGATGGGGCAGGGCCACAGATACGCAGTATTTT | CASSLEGWGRATDTQYF | many | TRBV12-3/TRBV12-4 | . | TRBJ2-3
TGTGCCACCAGTGATGAAGGACTAGCTTCCAACGAGCAGTACTTC | CATSDEGLASNEQYF | . | TRBV24-1 | TRBD2 | TRBJ2-7
TGTGCCAGCAGCTTACTGCCCGGTATCGGCAAGGGACTCCCCTCCTACAATGAGCAGTTCTTC | CASSLLPGIGKGLPSYNEQFF | many | TRBV7-9 | . | TRBJ2-1
TGTGCCAGCAGTCCCCGTAGCGGGAGGGGGACAGATACGCAGTATTTT | CASSPRSGRGTDTQYF | many | TRBV28 | TRBD2 | TRBJ2-3
TGTGCCAGCAGTCCTTACGGGTTAGCGGGAGTCGGGGAGACCCAGTACTTC | CASSPYGLAGVGETQYF | . | TRBV27 | TRBD2 | TRBJ2-5
TGTGCCAGCAGTCCCCGACTAGCGGGAGGGCCCTACGAGCAGTACTTC | CASSPRLAGGPYEQYF | many | TRBV28 | TRBD2 | TRBJ2-7
TGTGCCTGGAGTGGGAATACTCAAGAGACCCAGTACTTC | CAWSGNTQETQYF | many | TRBV30 | . | TRBJ2-5
TGTGCCAGCAGCTTACGGAAACCGGGACTAGCGGACAATGAGCAGTTCTTC | CASSLRKPGLADNEQFF | many | TRBV11-2 | TRBD2 | TRBJ2-1
TGTGCCAGCAGTAGAACAGGGTTCCCTGAAGCTTTCTTT | CASSRTGFPEAFF | few | TRBV6-1 | . | TRBJ1-1
TGTGCCAGCAGCTTAGAGGACAGACAAGAGACCCAGTACTTC | CASSLEDRQETQYF | . | TRBV7-8 | . | TRBJ2-5
TGTGCCAGTAGGGGTAGCGGGAGGGGGTACAATGAGCAGTCCTTC | CASRGSGRGYNEQSF | . | TRBV19 | TRBD2 | TRBJ2-1
TGTGCCAGCAGCCCCATCGGGACTACCTCCACAGATACGCAGTATTTT | CASSPIGTTSTDTQYF | . | TRBV9 | TRBD2 | TRBJ2-3
TGTGCCAGCAGTATGGAAAGAGGGGGGAATCAGCCCCAGCATTTT | CASSMERGGNQPQHF | many | TRBV28 | . | TRBJ1-5
TGTGCCGGGAAAGCAGGGTACTCTGGAAACACCATATATTTT | CAGKAGYSGNTIYF | . | TRBV6-1 | . | TRBJ1-3
TGTGCTAGTGGCCTGATGGGGACAGGGACCAATCAGCCCCAGCATTTT | CASGLMGTGTNQPQHF | many | TRBV12-5 | TRBD1 | TRBJ1-5
TGCAGTGCTAGAGAACCGACTAGCGGAACGGAGACCCAGTACTTC | CSAREPTSGTETQYF | . | TRBV20-1 | TRBD2 | TRBJ2-5
TGTGCCTGGAGCTTAATTCTGAACACTGAAGCTTTCTTT | CAWSLILNTEAFF | many | TRBV30 | . | TRBJ1-1
TGTGCCAGCAGTGAGATCGGGTACCAAGAGACCCAGTACTTC | CASSEIGYQETQYF | many | TRBV25-1 | . | TRBJ2-5
TGCAGTGCTAGCCGGGACCCCAAAAACATTCAGTACTTC | CSASRDPKNIQYF | . | TRBV20-1 | . | TRBJ2-4
TGTGCCAGCGACGAAGGAGAAGAGACCCAGTACTTC | CASDEGEETQYF | many | TRBV2 | . | TRBJ2-5
TGTGCCAGCAGCTTTCGGGGGAATGAGCAGTTCTTC | CASSFRGNEQFF | many | TRBV11-2 | . | TRBJ2-1
TGTGCCAGTAGTACCCAGGGGGGGCAGACGATCTCCTACGAGCAGTACTTC | CASSTQGGQTISYEQYF | few | TRBV19 | . | TRBJ2-7
TGTGCCAGCAGTTTATTCGGTCCGGGTCGGGCAAACGAGCAGTACTTC | CASSLFGPGRANEQYF | many | TRBV28 | . | TRBJ2-7
TGCGCCAGCAGCCCCACCATACCGGGTGGGACTGAAGCTTTCTTT | CASSPTIPGGTEAFF | . | TRBV4-1 | . | TRBJ1-1
TGCAGCGTTCTTAGTAGGGGGGTCCCGTACTTC | CSVLSRGVPYF | . | TRBV29-1 | . | TRBJ2-5
TGTGCTAGTGGTTTGGACCGACTGAACACTGAAGCTTTCTTT | CASGLDRLNTEAFF | many | TRBV12-5 | . | TRBJ1-1
TGTGCCAGCAGCCGCGACAGGGTCAATCAGCCCCAGCATTTT | CASSRDRVNQPQHF | many | TRBV3-1 | TRBD1 | TRBJ1-5
TGTGCCAGCAGCTTTAACGACAGGTGGACCTCCTACGAGCAGTACTTC | CASSFNDRWTSYEQYF | many | TRBV11-2 | . | TRBJ2-7
TGTGCCAGCAGTCCTAGGCTCGGCTTTGAAGCTTTCTTT | CASSPRLGFEAFF | many | TRBV27 | . | TRBJ1-1
TGCGCCAGCAGCTTAGACATATACAATGAGCAGTTCTTC | CASSLDIYNEQFF | few | TRBV5-1 | . | TRBJ2-1
TGTGCCAGCAGTGGGGGGTTGCAAGAGACCCAGTACTTC | CASSGGLQETQYF | few | TRBV2 | . | TRBJ2-5
TGTGCCAGCTCACCATCAGGGGGCATCAACACTGAAGCTTTCTTT | CASSPSGGINTEAFF | many | TRBV18 | TRBD1 | TRBJ1-1
TGTGCCAGCAGTTTAATAGCGGGAGTGGGGCCCTACAATGAGCAGTTCTTC | CASSLIAGVGPYNEQFF | many | TRBV12-3/TRBV12-4 | TRBD2 | TRBJ2-1
TGTGCCAGCAGCCCGATGCCGGGACAGAGAAAAAATCAGCCCCAGCATTTT | CASSPMPGQRKNQPQHF | many | TRBV28 | TRBD1 | TRBJ1-5
TGTGCCAGCAGTTGGGGAGGGATCACCTACGAGCAGTACTTC | CASSWGGITYEQYF | many | TRBV27 | TRBD2 | TRBJ2-7
TGCAGTGCTAGAAGAGTAAGGACGGGTCTAGCCAAAAACATTCAGTACTTC | CSARRVRTGLAKNIQYF | once | TRBV20-1 | . | TRBJ2-4
TGTGCCAGCAGTTGGCGGATGGGGTTAAATTCACCCCTCCACTTT | CASSWRMGLNSPLHF | many | TRBV28 | . | TRBJ1-6
TGTGCCAGCAGCTTGGATCACACCATCTACACAGATACGCAGTATTTT | CASSLDHTIYTDTQYF | few | TRBV5-6 | . | TRBJ2-3
TGTGCCAGCAGTTACGGACAGGGAGTTTACTATGGCTACACCTTC | CASSYGQGVYYGYTF | . | TRBV6-6 | TRBD1 | TRBJ1-2
TGTGCCAGCAGTCCGGGACTAGCGGGTAACACCGGGGAGCTGTTTTTT | CASSPGLAGNTGELFF | many | TRBV6-2/TRBV6-3 | TRBD2 | TRBJ2-2
TGTGCCAGCAGTGAGGACAGTGAAGCTTTCTTT | CASSEDSEAFF | many | TRBV6-1 | . | TRBJ1-1
TGCGCCAGCAGCCGCCCTGGGACAGGGAGAGGCGAGCAGTACTTC | CASSRPGTGRGEQYF | many | TRBV4-1 | TRBD1 | TRBJ2-7
TGTGCCAGCAGCTTATTTCGTGGACAGGGGGCCGGTGAGCAGTTCTTC | CASSLFRGQGAGEQFF | . | TRBV11-2 | TRBD1 | TRBJ2-1
TGTGCCAGCAGCTTAGCCATGGACAGGGGAACAGATACGCAGTATTTT | CASSLAMDRGTDTQYF | . | TRBV7-6 | TRBD1 | TRBJ2-3
TGTGCCAGCAGCGCGGGACAGGGGTCCCCCTACGGGCAGTACTTC | CASSAGQGSPYGQYF | . | TRBV9 | TRBD1 | TRBJ2-7
TGTGCCAGCAGTTCAAGACAGGGGGCCACAGATACGCAGTATTTT | CASSSRQGATDTQYF | many | TRBV12-3/TRBV12-4 | TRBD1 | TRBJ2-3
TGTGCCAGCAGCTTAGTAGCGGGAGAAGCAGATACGCAGTATTTT | CASSLVAGEADTQYF | many | TRBV7-2 | TRBD2 | TRBJ2-3
TGTGCCAGCAGTGGACAGGGCTCTGGAAACACCATATGTTTT | CASSGQGSGNTICF | . | TRBV12-3/TRBV12-4 | TRBD1 | TRBJ1-3
TGTGCCAGTAGTTATGGCCAGGGGGCCTTTCAGCCCCAGCATTTT | CASSYGQGAFQPQHF | . | TRBV19 | TRBD1 | TRBJ1-5
TGCGCCAGCAGCCGAGGGAGCGGGAGCGAGCAGTTCTTC | CASSRGSGSEQFF | . | TRBV4-1 | TRBD2 | TRBJ2-1
TGTGCCAGCAGCTCTTACGGTGCTTCTGGAAACACCATATATTTT | CASSSYGASGNTIYF | many | TRBV7-2 | . | TRBJ1-3
TGTGCCAGCTCGGAGGGAATCCAGCCCCAGCATTTT | CASSEGIQPQHF | many | TRBV12-3/TRBV12-4 | . | TRBJ1-5
TGTGCCAGCAGCACAGCCTTATACGAGCAGTACTTC | CASSTALYEQYF | many | TRBV28 | . | TRBJ2-7
TGTGCCAGCAGTGAGACAGGGGGACCCTTTAGAGAAAAACTGTTTTTT | CASSETGGPFREKLFF | many | TRBV12-3/TRBV12-4 | TRBD1 | TRBJ1-4